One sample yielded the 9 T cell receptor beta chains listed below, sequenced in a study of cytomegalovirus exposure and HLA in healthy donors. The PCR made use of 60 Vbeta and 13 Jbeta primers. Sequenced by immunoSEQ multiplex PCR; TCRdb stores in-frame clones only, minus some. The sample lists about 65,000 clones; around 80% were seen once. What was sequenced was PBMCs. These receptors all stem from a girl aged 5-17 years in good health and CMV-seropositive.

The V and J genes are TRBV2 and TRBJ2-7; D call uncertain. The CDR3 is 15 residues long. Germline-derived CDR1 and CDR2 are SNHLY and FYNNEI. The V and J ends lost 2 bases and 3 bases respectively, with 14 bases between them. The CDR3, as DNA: TGTGCCAGCAGTGAACTTGTTAGTTTTGTCTACGAGCAGTACTTC. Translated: CASSELVSFVYEQYF.

Here the CDR3 reads CASSLVRELFF. The CDR3 DNA reads TGCGCCAGCAGCCTAGTTCGGGAGCTGTTTTTT. The gene calls are TRBV5-1 and TRBJ2-2; no definite D call. This CDR3 has 11 amino acids. Trimming left V 4 bases short and J 9 bases short, with 7 bases between. Germline CDR1 and CDR2: SGHRS and YFSETQ.

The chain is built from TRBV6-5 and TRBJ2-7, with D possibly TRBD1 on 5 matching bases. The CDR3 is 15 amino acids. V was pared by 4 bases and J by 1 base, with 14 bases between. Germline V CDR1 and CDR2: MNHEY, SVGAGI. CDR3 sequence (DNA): TGTGCCAGCAGTTTGGTAGGGGTTGGGTCCTACGAGCAGTACTTC. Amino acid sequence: CASSLVGVGSYEQYF.

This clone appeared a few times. The CDR3: CASRGMDRVYQPQHF. DNA for the CDR3: TGTGCCAGCAGAGGGATGGACAGAGTGTATCAGCCCCAGCATTTT. J is TRBJ1-5 and V is TRBV2; perhaps TRBD1 as D (6 bases). Germline assignment: CDR1 SNHLY and CDR2 FYNNEI. The CDR3 is made up of 15 amino acids. V dropped 6 bases and J dropped 5 bases, with 17 bases sitting between them.

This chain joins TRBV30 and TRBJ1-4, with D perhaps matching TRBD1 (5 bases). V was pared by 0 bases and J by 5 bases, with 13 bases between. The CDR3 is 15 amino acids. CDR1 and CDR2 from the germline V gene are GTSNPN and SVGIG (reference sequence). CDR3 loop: CAWSVRKGRNEKLFF. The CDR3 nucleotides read TGTGCCTGGAGTGTACGTAAGGGGAGGAATGAAAAACTGTTTTTT.

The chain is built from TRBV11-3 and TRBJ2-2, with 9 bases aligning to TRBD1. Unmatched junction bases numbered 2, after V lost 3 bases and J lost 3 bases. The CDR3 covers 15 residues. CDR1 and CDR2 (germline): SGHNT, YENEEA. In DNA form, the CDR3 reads TGTGCCAGCAGCTTGGGACAGGGCTACACCGGGGAGCTGTTTTTT. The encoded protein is CASSLGQGYTGELFF.

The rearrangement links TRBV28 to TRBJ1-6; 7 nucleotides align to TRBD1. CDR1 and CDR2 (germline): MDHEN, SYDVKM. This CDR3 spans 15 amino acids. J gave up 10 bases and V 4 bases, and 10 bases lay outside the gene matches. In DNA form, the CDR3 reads TGTGCCAGCAGTTCCGGACAGGCTCCGGGATCACCCCTCCACTTT. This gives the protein CASSSGQAPGSPLHF. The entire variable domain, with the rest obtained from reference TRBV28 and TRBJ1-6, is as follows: DVKVTQSSRYLVKRTGEKVFLECVQDMDHENMFWYRQDPGLGLRLIYFSYDVKMKEKGDIPEGYSVSREKKERFSLILESASTNQTSMYLCASSSGQAPGSPLHFGNGTRLTVT.

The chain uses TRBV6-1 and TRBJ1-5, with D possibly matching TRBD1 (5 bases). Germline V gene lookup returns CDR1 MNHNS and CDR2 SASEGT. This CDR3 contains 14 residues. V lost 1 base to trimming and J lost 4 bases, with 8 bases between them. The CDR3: CASSEVAGNQPQHF. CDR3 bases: TGTGCCAGCAGTGAAGTGGCAGGGAATCAGCCCCAGCATTTT.

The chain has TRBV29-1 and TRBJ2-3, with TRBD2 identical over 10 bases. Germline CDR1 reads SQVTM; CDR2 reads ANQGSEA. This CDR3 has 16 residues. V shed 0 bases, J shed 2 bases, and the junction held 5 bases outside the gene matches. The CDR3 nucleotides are TGCAGCGTTGAAGATCTGCTAGCGGGGGTCACAGATACGCAGTATTTT. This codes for CSVEDLLAGVTDTQYF.